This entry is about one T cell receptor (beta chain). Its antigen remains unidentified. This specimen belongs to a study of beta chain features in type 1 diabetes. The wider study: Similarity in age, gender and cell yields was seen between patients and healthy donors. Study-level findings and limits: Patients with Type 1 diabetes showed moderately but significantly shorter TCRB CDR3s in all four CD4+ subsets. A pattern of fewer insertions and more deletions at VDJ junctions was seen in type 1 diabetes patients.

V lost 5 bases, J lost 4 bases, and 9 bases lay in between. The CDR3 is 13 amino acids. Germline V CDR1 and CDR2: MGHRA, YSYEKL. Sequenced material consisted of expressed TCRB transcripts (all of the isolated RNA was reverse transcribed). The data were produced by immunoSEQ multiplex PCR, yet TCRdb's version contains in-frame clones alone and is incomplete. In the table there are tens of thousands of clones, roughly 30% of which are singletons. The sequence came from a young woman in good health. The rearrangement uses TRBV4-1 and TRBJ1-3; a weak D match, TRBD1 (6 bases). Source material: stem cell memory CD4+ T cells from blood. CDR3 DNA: TGCGCCAGCAGCTTCCAGGGGGGAAACACCATATATTTT. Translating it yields CASSFQGGNTIYF.